This TCR beta chain was recovered during a study of cytomegalovirus exposure and HLA in healthy donors. This PCR relied on a set of 60 Vbeta primers and 13 Jbeta primers. Clones were read by immunoSEQ multiplex PCR, and TCRdb kept only the in-frame ones, dropping some. The data show some 40,000 clones, and the top ten clones hold around 3.8%. Germline CDR1 and CDR2: MNHEY and SMNVEV (reference sequence). V lost 5 bases, J lost 6 bases, and 5 bases stayed unmatched. This CDR3 has 14 amino acids. This TCR was recovered from a male donor in good health and CMV-seronegative. V and J are TRBV27 and TRBJ1-5, with TRBD1 identical over 9 bases. Sequencing was done on a sample of PBMCs. CDR3 protein: CASSPGTGTQPQHF. Written as DNA, the CDR3 is TGTGCCAGCAGTCCCGGGACAGGGACTCAGCCCCAGCATTTT.